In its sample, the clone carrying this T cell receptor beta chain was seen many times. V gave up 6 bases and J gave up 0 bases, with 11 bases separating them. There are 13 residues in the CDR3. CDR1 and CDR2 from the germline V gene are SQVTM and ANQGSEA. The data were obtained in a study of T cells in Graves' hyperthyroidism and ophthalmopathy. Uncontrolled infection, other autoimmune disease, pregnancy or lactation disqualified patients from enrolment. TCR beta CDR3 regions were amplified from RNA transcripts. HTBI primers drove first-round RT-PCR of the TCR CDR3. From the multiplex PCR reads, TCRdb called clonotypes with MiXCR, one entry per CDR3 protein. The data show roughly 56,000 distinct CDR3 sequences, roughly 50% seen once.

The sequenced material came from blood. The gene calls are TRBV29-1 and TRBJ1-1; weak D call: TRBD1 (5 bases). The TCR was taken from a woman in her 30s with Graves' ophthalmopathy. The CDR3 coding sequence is TGCAGCGTCGGGGAGGGGATGAACACTGAAGCTTTCTTT. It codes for CSVGEGMNTEAFF.